This T cell receptor beta chain was retrieved from a study of T cell clonotyping in hematopoietic cell transplantation. Study-level points and caveats: Few recipient clonotypes overlapped donors; over 97% were de novo at given depth. Pathologically expanded recipient clonotypes increased progressively from day 30 to day 180 as diversity fell.

Germline V gene lookup returns CDR1 MNHEY and CDR2 SMNVEV (reference sequence). The V end was cut by 5 bases, the J end by 10 bases, with 18 bases between. The CDR3 is made up of 15 amino acids. Time point of the sample: recipient sample about 28 days before transplant, after cytoreduction. Samples: about 28 days before transplant, then days 30, 100 and 180 after. The table came from immunoSEQ multiplex PCR; TCRdb's copy has only in-frame clones and leaves some out. The table records roughly 80,000 clones, approximately 95% of them present only once. This clone was counted once. The antigen remains undetermined.

The chain combines TRBV27 with TRBJ1-6; possible D gene TRBD1, 6 bases. The specimen comprised peripheral blood mononuclear cells, sampled before stem cell transplant. The clonotype comes from a woman aged 45-59 years with acute myeloid leukemia. Some clones in this sample may be carry-over from other donors' samples. The CDR3 sequence: CASSPGTFQGSPLHF. For the CDR3, the DNA is TGTGCCAGCAGTCCTGGGACGTTCCAGGGGTCACCCCTCCACTTT.